This T cell receptor (beta chain) originates from a study of blood T cell repertoires in COVID-19. In the study overall: The origin of the acute and convalescent COVID-19 samples was the United States, Italy and Spain.

This table comes from immunoSEQ multiplex PCR, and its TCRdb copy is limited to in-frame clones, with some not included. The data show almost 25,000 clones, with roughly 94% seen just once and 25% to 35% held by the top ten. The V gene end was trimmed by 4 bases and the J gene end by 2 bases; junction bases not matched to a gene: 2. The CDR3 extends over 14 amino acids. CDR1 and CDR2 from the germline V gene are SGHDN and FVKESK. The TCR sequence derives from a man between 65 and 85 years old with active COVID-19. Sequenced sample: peripheral blood. The chain carries TRBV14 and TRBJ2-5; 9 nucleotides agree with TRBD2. CDR3: CASSLLAGQETQYF. CDR3 DNA: TGTGCCAGCAGCCTGCTAGCGGGGCAAGAGACCCAGTACTTC.